This T cell receptor beta chain was observed in a study of cytomegalovirus exposure and HLA in healthy donors. The PCR used 60 Vbeta and 13 Jbeta primers. TCRdb's table, derived via immunoSEQ multiplex PCR, lists solely in-frame clones and lacks some. Of 100,000 to 150,000 clones in the sample, roughly 70% are singletons; the top ten hold over 2%. The V gene's germline CDR1 is SGHTA and CDR2 FQGNSA. Unmatched junction bases numbered 1, after V lost 1 base and J lost 2 bases. This CDR3 has 15 amino acids. Sequenced material: PBMCs. The TCR comes from a woman between 40 and 50 years old in good health and CMV-seropositive. The genes are TRBV7-2 and TRBJ2-7, with TRBD1 matching over 11 bases. The CDR3, as DNA: TGTGCCAGCAGCTTAGGGGGACAGGGGGCCTACGAGCAGTACTTC. This translates into CASSLGGQGAYEQYF.